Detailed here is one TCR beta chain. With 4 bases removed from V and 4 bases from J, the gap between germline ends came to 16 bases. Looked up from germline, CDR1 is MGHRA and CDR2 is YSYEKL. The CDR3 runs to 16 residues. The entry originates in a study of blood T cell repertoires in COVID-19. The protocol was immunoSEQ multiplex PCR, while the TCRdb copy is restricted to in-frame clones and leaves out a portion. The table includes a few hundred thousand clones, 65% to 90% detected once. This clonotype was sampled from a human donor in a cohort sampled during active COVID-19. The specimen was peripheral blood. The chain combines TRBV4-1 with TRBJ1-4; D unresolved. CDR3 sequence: CASSLSTTGINEKLFF. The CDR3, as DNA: TGCGCCAGCAGCCTATCCACCACGGGAATTAATGAAAAACTGTTTTTT.